The rows below give T cell receptor beta chains drawn from one sample of a study of cytomegalovirus exposure and HLA in healthy donors. The assay was immunoSEQ multiplex PCR, and TCRdb's table has in-frame clones only and misses some. The sample yields some 150,000 clones, 75% to 85% seen once. Material for sequencing was PBMCs. All receptors come from a man in his fifties in good health and CMV-seropositive. CDR3s include the opening cysteine and the closing phenylalanine or tryptophan. A D gene is named only where the DNA matches it firmly. Size is omitted from some rows. Given values are once, few, many or a class for expanded clones.

clone_size,d_call,v_call,j_call,cdr3_aa,cdr3_nt
NA,TRBD1,TRBV2,TRBJ1-6,CASSGTGGSNSPLHF,TGTGCCAGCAGTGGGACAGGGGGCAGTAATTCACCCCTCCACTTT
NA,NA,TRBV10-2,TRBJ2-3,CASSESRLTDTQYF,TGCGCCAGCAGTGAGTCGAGGCTTACAGATACGCAGTATTTT
NA,NA,TRBV9,TRBJ2-1,CASSATSFSYNEQFF,TGTGCCAGCAGCGCGACTAGTTTTTCCTACAATGAGCAGTTCTTC
few,NA,TRBV28,TRBJ2-2,CASSSGETGELFF,TGTGCCAGCAGTTCGGGGGAGACCGGGGAGCTGTTTTTT
NA,NA,TRBV6-6,TRBJ2-7,CASSYSSHNEQYF,TGTGCCAGCAGTTACTCGTCCCACAACGAGCAGTACTTC
NA,NA,TRBV7-8,TRBJ1-3,CASSLVGGSSGNTIYF,TGTGCCAGCAGCTTAGTGGGCGGGAGCTCTGGAAACACCATATATTTT
NA,NA,TRBV28,TRBJ2-7,CASSLSEAYEQYF,TGTGCCAGCAGTTTGTCGGAGGCTTACGAGCAGTACTTC
NA,NA,TRBV29-1,TRBJ2-1,CSVLGTGNEQFF,TGCAGCGTCTTAGGGACTGGCAATGAGCAGTTCTTC
NA,TRBD1,TRBV5-8,TRBJ2-7,CASSSRLRQGYEQYF,TGTGCCAGCAGCTCCAGACTGAGACAGGGCTACGAGCAGTACTTC
NA,NA,TRBV5-5,TRBJ2-3,CASSLVRVADTQYF,TGTGCCAGCAGCTTGGTACGGGTCGCAGATACGCAGTATTTT